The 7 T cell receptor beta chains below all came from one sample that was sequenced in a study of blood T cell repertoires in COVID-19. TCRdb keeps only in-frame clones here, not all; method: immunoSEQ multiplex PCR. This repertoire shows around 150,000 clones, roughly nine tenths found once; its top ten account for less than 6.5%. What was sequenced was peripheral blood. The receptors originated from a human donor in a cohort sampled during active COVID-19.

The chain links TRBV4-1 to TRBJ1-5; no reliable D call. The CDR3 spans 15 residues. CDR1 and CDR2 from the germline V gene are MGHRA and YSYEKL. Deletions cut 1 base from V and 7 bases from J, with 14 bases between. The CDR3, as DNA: TGCGCCAGCAGCCAAGTTCAGGAGGGCCGACAGCCCCAGCATTTT. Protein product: CASSQVQEGRQPQHF.

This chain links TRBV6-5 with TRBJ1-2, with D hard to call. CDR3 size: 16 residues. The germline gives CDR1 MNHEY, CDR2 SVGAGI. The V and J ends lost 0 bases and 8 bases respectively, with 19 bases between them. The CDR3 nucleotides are TGTGCCAGCAGTTACTCGATAATCGCGGGGTCGTGGGGCTACACCTTC. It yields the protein CASSYSIIAGSWGYTF.

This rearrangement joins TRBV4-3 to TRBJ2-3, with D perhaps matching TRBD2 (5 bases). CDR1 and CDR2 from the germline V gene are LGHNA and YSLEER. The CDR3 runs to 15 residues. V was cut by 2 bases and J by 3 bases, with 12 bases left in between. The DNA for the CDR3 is TGCGCCAGCAGCCAAATCTCGGGCGGGACAGATACGCAGTATTTT. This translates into CASSQISGGTDTQYF.

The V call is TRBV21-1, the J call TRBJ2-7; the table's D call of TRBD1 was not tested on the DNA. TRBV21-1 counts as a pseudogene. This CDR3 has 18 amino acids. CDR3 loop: CASSKSSERTGGGYEQYF. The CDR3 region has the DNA TGTGCCAGCAGCAAAAGCTCCGAACGGACAGGGGGCGGTTACGAGCAGTACTTC.

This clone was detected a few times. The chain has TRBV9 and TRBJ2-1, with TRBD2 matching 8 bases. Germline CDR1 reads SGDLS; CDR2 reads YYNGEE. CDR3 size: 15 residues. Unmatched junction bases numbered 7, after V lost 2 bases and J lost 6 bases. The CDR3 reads CASSVTSDRGNEQFF. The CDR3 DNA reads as TGTGCCAGCAGCGTGACTAGCGATCGCGGCAATGAGCAGTTCTTC.

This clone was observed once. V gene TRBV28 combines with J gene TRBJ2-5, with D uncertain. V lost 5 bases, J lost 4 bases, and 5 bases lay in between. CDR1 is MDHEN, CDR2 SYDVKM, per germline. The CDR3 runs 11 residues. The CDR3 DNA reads TGTGCCAGCAGTGAGTTAGAGACCCAGTACTTC. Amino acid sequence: CASSELETQYF.

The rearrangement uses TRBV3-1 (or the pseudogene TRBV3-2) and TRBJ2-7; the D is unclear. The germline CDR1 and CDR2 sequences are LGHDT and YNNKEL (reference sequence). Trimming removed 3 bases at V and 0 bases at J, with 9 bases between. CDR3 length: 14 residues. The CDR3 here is CASSHLTASYEQYF. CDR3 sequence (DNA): TGTGCCAGCAGCCATTTAACTGCCTCCTACGAGCAGTACTTC.